The clone carrying this T cell receptor (beta chain) was seen more than once but under ten times. This sample was included in a study of T-cell reconstitution after alpha-beta-depleted transplantation in children. This CDR3 contains 14 residues. Germline V gene data show CDR1 as DFQATT and CDR2 as SNEGSKA (reference sequence). The V and J ends lost 4 bases and 4 bases respectively, with 16 bases between them. Unique molecular identifiers were used in preparing the TCRbeta library. Each CDR3 protein is one row after TCRdb ran MiXCR on the PCR reads. The sample consists of over 90,000 distinct CDR3 sequences, approximately 6% of them appearing once.

The sample here was PBMCs, mostly from graft donor cells, taken 60 days after TCRalphabeta/CD19-depleted stem cell transplant. V and J are TRBV20-1 and TRBJ2-5; weak D call: TRBD2 (6 bases). This clonotype originated in a female patient between 2 and 15 years old who had a stem cell transplant for Fanconi anemia, so the T cells may come from the graft donor. The DNA of the CDR3 is TGCAGTGCTACGAGAGTCGGGGGTGTAGAGACCCAGTACTTC. It codes for CSATRVGGVETQYF.